The 32 T cell receptor beta chains presented below share a single source sample, sequenced in a study of cytomegalovirus exposure and HLA in healthy donors. Primers included in the PCR were 60 Vbeta and 13 Jbeta primers. Using immunoSEQ multiplex PCR, the repertoire was profiled, and TCRdb retains in-frame clones only, with some absent. This sample has about 130,000 clones, with approximately 61% found just once. Sequenced sample: PBMCs. The receptor source for this set is a human donor in good health.

This chain connects TRBV25-1 to TRBJ1-2; TRBD1 agrees at 7 bases. Losses at the gene ends were 6 bases for V and 1 base for J; bases not matched to a gene: 2. The CDR3 has 13 amino acids. Germline CDR1 reads MGHDK; CDR2 reads SYGVNS. The CDR3 nucleotides read TGTGCCAGCAGAGGGGGCGGTAACTATGGCTACACCTTC. Translating gives CASRGGGNYGYTF.

CDR3 nucleotide sequence: TGTGCCAGCAGCGGACTCCCCCGTACGGACATTCAGTACTTC. The encoded protein is CASSGLPRTDIQYF. The chain uses TRBV9 and TRBJ2-4; D gene uncertain. CDR1 is SGDLS, CDR2 YYNGEE, per germline. The CDR3 loop spans 14 amino acids. The ends were cut back, 3 bases at V and 8 bases at J, with 15 bases in the middle.

The chain joins TRBV19 to TRBJ1-6; TRBD1 aligns across 7 bases. The CDR3 has 12 residues. Germline CDR1 is LNHDA and CDR2 is SQIVND (reference sequence). V trimming: 9 bases; J trimming: 8 bases; junction bases outside the gene matches: 4. The CDR3 DNA reads as TGTGCCAGCCGACAGGGATATTCACCCCTCCACTTT. Translating it yields CASRQGYSPLHF.

Here the CDR3 DNA reads TGTGCCAGCAGCCAACTAGCGGAGTCCCGAGAACCCTACGAGCAGTACTTC. Residues: CASSQLAESREPYEQYF. The chain couples TRBV27 to TRBJ2-7; TRBD2 aligns across 8 bases. Germline CDR1 reads MNHEY; CDR2 reads SMNVEV (reference sequence). The length of the CDR3 is 17 residues. The junction had 15 bases not matched to a gene; V was cut back by 6 bases and J by 2 bases.

The chain carries TRBV5-1 and TRBJ2-5, with D maybe TRBD1 (6 bases). CDR3 length: 15 amino acids. The V end was cut by 7 bases, the J end by 11 bases, with 27 bases between. Germline lookup yields CDR1 SGHRS and CDR2 YFSETQ. CDR3 nucleotides: TGCGCCAGCCGCAGGGGAGTAGGGGCATCCGGGGAGCAGTACTTC. Its translation is CASRRGVGASGEQYF.

V usage is TRBV9 and J usage is TRBJ1-5, with a weak D call TRBD1 (5 bases). V lost 5 bases to trimming and J lost 2 bases, with 11 bases between them. Germline V CDR1 and CDR2: SGDLS, YYNGEE. The CDR3 extends over 14 amino acids. In DNA, the CDR3 is TGTGCCAGCAGTGTGGGGCGCGGCAATCAGCCCCAGCATTTT. This gives the protein CASSVGRGNQPQHF.

The chain joins TRBV6-1 to TRBJ2-7; 9 bases line up with TRBD1. CDR1 is MNHNS, CDR2 SASEGT, per germline. Trimming took 6 bases from V and 5 from J; bases not matched to a gene: 11. The CDR3 length is 15 residues. CDR3: CASSLSQGTGNEQYF. CDR3 DNA sequence: TGTGCCAGCAGCTTGAGTCAGGGGACAGGGAACGAGCAGTACTTC.

The chain uses TRBV7-9 and TRBJ2-2, with a possible D match to TRBD1 (6 bases). Per germline, CDR1 SEHNR and CDR2 FQNEAQ (reference sequence). The CDR3 contains 19 residues. The V end was cut by 2 bases, the J end by 0 bases, with 19 bases between. The DNA of the CDR3 is TGTGCCAGCAGCTTAAGATGGGAACAGGGAAGGCCGAACACCGGGGAGCTGTTTTTT. Translated: CASSLRWEQGRPNTGELFF.

The V call is TRBV10-3, the J call TRBJ2-5, with 10 bases matching TRBD1. Germline CDR1 reads ENHRY; CDR2 reads SYGVKD. Trimming cost V 6 bases and J 2 bases; bases outside gene matches: 12. This CDR3 contains 17 residues. CDR3: CAIRGDWTGGRQETQYF. Here the CDR3 DNA reads TGTGCCATCAGAGGGGATTGGACAGGGGGTAGACAAGAGACCCAGTACTTC.

This clone came up a few times. The J gene is TRBJ2-5, the V gene TRBV11-2; maybe TRBD2 (6 bases). Germline CDR1 reads SGHAT; CDR2 reads FQNNGV. This CDR3 is built from 16 residues. Between the trimmed V and J ends, which lost 1 base and 5 bases, there was a span of 17 bases. This CDR3 is CASSLVGSREAETQYF. The CDR3 nucleotides are TGTGCCAGCAGCTTAGTAGGATCTAGGGAGGCCGAGACCCAGTACTTC.

Only a few counts were recorded for this clone. The chain is built from TRBV6-4 and TRBJ1-2; 9 nucleotides agree with TRBD1. CDR1 is MRHNA and CDR2 is SNTAGT in the germline V gene. The CDR3 has 16 residues. J was trimmed by 7 bases and V by 2 bases; bases with no gene match: 11. The CDR3: CASSDTSTGGFFGYTF. CDR3 sequence (DNA): TGTGCCAGCAGTGACACGAGTACAGGGGGCTTCTTTGGCTACACCTTC.

The rearrangement joins TRBV9 to TRBJ1-4; D not certain. Germline V CDR1 and CDR2: SGDLS, YYNGEE. This CDR3 is 15 amino acids long. The V end was cut by 5 bases, the J end by 0 bases, with 11 bases between. As DNA, the CDR3 is TGTGCCAGCAGTCCCCTAGCCGCAACTAATGAAAAACTGTTTTTT. Residues: CASSPLAATNEKLFF.

The V and J genes are TRBV5-6 and TRBJ2-1; 8 bases fit TRBD1. V lost 6 bases to trimming and J lost 4 bases; unmatched junction nucleotides: 3. Looked up from germline, CDR1 is SGHDT and CDR2 is YYEEEE. This CDR3 is built from 13 residues. For the CDR3, the DNA is TGTGCCAGCACCACAGGGGGATACAATGAGCAGTTCTTC. Translating it yields CASTTGGYNEQFF.

This clone was counted a single time. The V and J genes are TRBV7-9 and TRBJ2-3; possible D gene TRBD2, 6 bases. Trimming left V 2 bases short and J 2 bases short, with 14 bases between. The CDR3 runs 16 residues. Germline CDR1 and CDR2: SEHNR and FQNEAQ (reference sequence). CDR3 DNA: TGTGCCAGCAGCTTACCTTCGAGCGGGTTCACAGATACGCAGTATTTT. This gives the protein CASSLPSSGFTDTQYF.

The chain uses TRBV2 and TRBJ2-2, with 12 bases aligning to TRBD2. The CDR3 runs to 15 residues. V gave up 4 bases and J gave up 5 bases; unmatched junction bases: 2. Germline V gives CDR1 SNHLY, CDR2 FYNNEI. The CDR3 spells CASSGLAGATGELFF. In DNA, the CDR3 is TGTGCCAGCAGTGGACTAGCGGGGGCAACCGGGGAGCTGTTTTTT.

V is TRBV27 and J is TRBJ2-7, with D unresolved. The V and J ends lost 6 bases and 6 bases respectively, with 12 bases between them. CDR1 and CDR2 from the germline V gene are MNHEY and SMNVEV (reference sequence). This CDR3 has 12 amino acids. The CDR3 DNA reads as TGTGCCAGCAGATTTACAGTGGGCGAGCAGTACTTC. Protein product: CASRFTVGEQYF.

The gene calls are TRBV29-1 and TRBJ1-1, with 10 bases lining up with TRBD1. V shed 7 bases, J shed 1 base, and the junction held 6 bases outside the gene matches. This CDR3 comprises 14 residues. CDR1 is SQVTM, CDR2 ANQGSEA, per germline. CDR3 in amino acids: CSAETGGKNTEAFF. The CDR3 DNA follows: TGCAGCGCGGAGACAGGGGGCAAGAACACTGAAGCTTTCTTT.

The sample holds a few counts of this clone. No DNA is shown, since the ends of the CDR3 on it are uncertain; the CDR3 is the one TCRdb lists. The chain joins TRBV19 to TRBJ2-1; TRBD2 reflects the table's D call only, with no check against the DNA. The CDR3 sequence runs 20 residues, both termini included. Germline V gene lookup returns CDR1 LNHDA and CDR2 SQIVND (reference sequence). Here the CDR3 reads CASSIDLAGGVFGPVNEQFF.

This chain uses TRBV13 with TRBJ2-3; D is unclear. This CDR3 is built from 12 residues. V shed 4 bases and J shed 5 bases, with 7 bases lying between them. CDR1 PRHDT and CDR2 FYEKMQ come from the germline V gene (reference sequence). CDR3 DNA sequence: TGTGCCAGCAGCTCGAGAGGAGATACGCAGTATTTT. This encodes CASSSRGDTQYF.

The chain combines TRBV25-1 with TRBJ2-7; tentative D call: TRBD2 (6 bases). Per the germline V gene, CDR1 is MGHDK and CDR2 is SYGVNS. The CDR3 contains 14 residues. V was trimmed by 7 bases and J by 1 base, leaving 14 bases between them. CDR3 in DNA: TGTGCCAGCAACCGGGACGGGGGTTCCTACGAGCAGTACTTC. Translation gives CASNRDGGSYEQYF.

The chain links TRBV11-2 to TRBJ2-2, with a weak D call TRBD2 (6 bases). This CDR3 has 15 amino acids. Germline V lookup: CDR1 SGHAT, CDR2 FQNNGV. Deletions cut 1 base from V and 6 bases from J, with 12 bases between. The CDR3 spells CASSLVASVAGELFF. For the CDR3, the DNA is TGTGCCAGCAGCTTAGTGGCTAGCGTCGCCGGGGAGCTGTTTTTT.

This clone was seen a handful of times. V usage is TRBV11-3 and J usage is TRBJ2-7, with 7 bases identical to TRBD2. Germline CDR1 SGHNT, CDR2 YENEEA. The CDR3 runs 15 residues. The V segment lost 4 bases and the J segment 2 bases; nucleotides outside the gene matches: 8. The CDR3, as DNA: TGTGCCAGCAGCTCTGCCGAGCGGGGAACCTACGAGCAGTACTTC. This encodes CASSSAERGTYEQYF.

The V and J genes are TRBV5-6 and TRBJ2-7; weak D call: TRBD2 (8 bases). From germline, CDR1 is SGHDT and CDR2 YYEEEE. This CDR3 has 18 residues. The V end was cut by 0 bases, the J end by 2 bases, with 21 bases between. CDR3 sequence (DNA): TGTGCCAGCAGCTTGGGACAGGGTGGTAGCGGGACCCCCTACGAGCAGTACTTC. Translated, it gives CASSLGQGGSGTPYEQYF.

This clone was seen just once. This chain links TRBV5-1 with TRBJ2-7; TRBD1 aligns across 11 bases. Losses at the gene ends were 4 bases for V and 2 bases for J; bases not matched to a gene: 5. The CDR3 runs 15 residues. Germline-derived CDR1 and CDR2 are SGHRS and YFSETQ. CDR3 sequence (DNA): TGCGCCAGCAGCACGCAGGGACAGGGGGCCTACGAGCAGTACTTC. Translation gives CASSTQGQGAYEQYF.

Of note for this clone: Mismatch with germline at one junction end may stem from a read error. The CDR3 coding sequence is TGTGCCAGTAGTATAGCCAGGGCAGATCAGCCCCAGAATTTT. Translated, it gives CASSIARADQPQNF. The rearrangement links TRBV19 to TRBJ1-5; possible D gene TRBD1, 5 bases. This CDR3 contains 14 residues. Germline loops: CDR1 LNHDA, CDR2 SQIVND (reference sequence). The full variable domain, rest sourced from reference TRBV19 and TRBJ1-5, is DGGITQSPKYLFRKEGQNVTLSCEQNLNHDAMYWYRQDPGQGLRLIYYSQIVNDFQKGDIAEGYSVSREKKESFPLTVTSAQKNPTAFYLCASSIARADQPQNFGDGTRLSIL.

This chain links TRBV9 with TRBJ2-5; D may be TRBD2 (5 bases). Germline values: CDR1 SGDLS, CDR2 YYNGEE. CDR3 length equals 13 residues. Between the trimmed V and J ends, which lost 1 base and 5 bases, there was a span of 9 bases. The CDR3 nucleotides are TGTGCCAGCAGCGTACGGGATTGGGAGACCCAGTACTTC. It translates to CASSVRDWETQYF.

Details on this clone: This CDR3 is also generated by other DNA sequences in the sample. The V and J genes are TRBV18 and TRBJ1-5; possible D gene TRBD1, 5 bases. The CDR3 covers 13 residues. Germline CDR1 is KGHSH and CDR2 is LQKENI. V was clipped by 5 bases and J by 7 bases, with 12 bases between them. CDR3 sequence reads: CASSSSGGQPQHF. The CDR3 DNA reads as TGTGCCAGCTCATCTTCGGGGGGGCAGCCCCAGCATTTT.

The J gene is TRBJ2-5, the V gene TRBV13, with D tentatively TRBD1 (6 bases). With the DNA end fitting TRBJ2-7 better, the J assignment may be wrong. Germline V CDR1 and CDR2: PRHDT, FYEKMQ (reference sequence). The CDR3 is 13 residues long. CDR3 DNA: TGTGCCAGCAGCTCAACGACAGGTTACGAGCAGTACTTC. Its translation is CASSSTTGYEQYF.

This sequence joins TRBV14 and TRBJ2-5; D gene uncertain. CDR1 is SGHDN, CDR2 FVKESK, per germline. This CDR3 has 13 residues. Trimming removed 5 bases from V and 0 bases from J, with 7 bases in between. CDR3 amino acids: CASSALNQETQYF. CDR3 nucleotide sequence: TGTGCCAGCAGCGCACTGAACCAAGAGACCCAGTACTTC.

This rearrangement joins TRBV19 to TRBJ2-5; 11 bases are shared with TRBD2. In germline, CDR1 is LNHDA, CDR2 SQIVND (reference sequence). The CDR3 is made up of 16 amino acids. Losses at the gene ends were 4 bases for V and 2 bases for J; bases not matched to a gene: 6. CDR3 DNA: TGTGCCAGTAGTACCACAGGGACTAGCGGTCAAGAGACCCAGTACTTC. Translating gives CASSTTGTSGQETQYF.

The V call is TRBV9, the J call TRBJ1-5, with TRBD1 as a possible D gene (6 bases). Germline V gene data show CDR1 as SGDLS and CDR2 as YYNGEE. The CDR3 has 15 residues. Trimming left V 0 bases short and J 5 bases short, with 12 bases between. The CDR3 region has the DNA TGTGCCAGCAGCGTAGGAAAAGGGGGTCATCAGCCCCAGCATTTT. Translated: CASSVGKGGHQPQHF.

This chain uses TRBV6-5 with TRBJ2-7; perhaps TRBD1 as D (6 bases). The germline gives CDR1 MNHEY, CDR2 SVGAGI. With 6 bases removed from V and 0 bases from J, the gap between germline ends came to 12 bases. The CDR3 totals 14 residues. The CDR3 sequence is CASSPGQSSYEQYF. Here the CDR3 DNA reads TGTGCCAGCAGCCCCGGACAGAGCTCCTACGAGCAGTACTTC.